This T cell receptor beta chain was recorded in a study of T cells after yellow fever vaccination. Whole-study context: Low-cell-number fractions were prepared with SMART-Seq v4 Ultra Low Input.

The germline CDR1 and CDR2 sequences are SGHRS and YFSETQ. V lost 5 bases to trimming and J lost 5 bases, with 17 bases between them. There are 15 residues in the CDR3. A 5'RACE template-switching step, the method used to make TCR cDNA, added a universal primer site and UMIs. MiXCR was run by TCRdb on the 5' RACE reads, yielding one entry per CDR3 protein. The table records roughly 400,000 distinct CDR3 sequences, roughly a sixth of them present only once. This TCR was sampled from a man in his late teens or twenties who received the YFV17D yellow fever vaccine. The input for sequencing was PBMCs, taken before the yellow fever booster vaccination. The V and J genes are TRBV5-1 and TRBJ2-1; D ambiguous. CDR3 protein: CASRDDWTLNNEQFF. In DNA form, the CDR3 reads TGCGCCAGCAGGGACGACTGGACCTTAAACAATGAGCAGTTCTTC.